This T cell receptor beta chain was found in a study of blood T cells in healthy people across ages. It was with a sample-barcoded 5' primer and a J-beta primer mix that a second PCR of about 6 to 11 cycles was run. Using its own MiXCR run on the 5' RACE reads, TCRdb lists one record per CDR3 protein. Here the sample spans fewer than 700,000 distinct CDR3 sequences, less than 60% being singletons. Germline V gene data show CDR1 as KGHSH and CDR2 as LQKENI. This CDR3 has 13 amino acids. V was trimmed by 4 bases and J by 0 bases, leaving 4 bases between them. This TCR was sampled from a man older than 75 in good health. The rearrangement uses TRBV18 and TRBJ2-4, with no clear D. The specimen was blood. CDR3 region: CASSQGAKNIQYF. As DNA, the CDR3 is TGTGCCAGCTCACAGGGAGCCAAAAACATTCAGTACTTC.